This entry concerns a single T cell receptor beta chain. In its sample, this clonotype was seen many times. The specificity of this receptor is unknown. Base qualities are not recorded, but no much larger clone differs from it by a single base. The sample's time point, from its label and the paper: newly diagnosed GD, antithyroid drugs for less than 3 months. For both TCR sequencing and RNA sequencing, RNA was extracted from PBMCs in TRIzol. The diagnosis of Graves' disease followed American Thyroid Association guidelines. Patients were recruited from an endocrinology department in Xi'an, China. Each patient gave around 9.2 milliliters of peripheral blood, collected in an EDTA anticoagulant tube. PBMCs were isolated by Ficoll Paque Plus density gradient separation without further T cell sorting. An Agilent 2100 Bioanalyzer and agarose gel were used to check RNA quality, while a NanoDrop 2000 measured RNA concentration.

The data stem from a study of regulatory T cells in long-lasting Graves disease (dated by TCRdb to about 2021). In the study overall: In the newly diagnosed Graves' disease group, patients had been taking antithyroid drugs for less than 3 months. This study used TCR sequencing and RNA sequencing of peripheral blood to compare persistent Graves' disease patients against newly diagnosed Graves' disease patients. The study was conducted in China and was registered as a clinical trial. A total of some 35 samples underwent TCR sequencing, from about 13 patients with persistent Graves' disease and about 20 patients with newly diagnosed Graves' disease. Overall study results and their limits: The authors noted that the small sample size was a limitation that may lower accuracy. Compared with newly diagnosed patients, patients with persistent Graves' disease had lower TCR Shannon entropy and fewer highly expanded clones, which suggests clonal expansion. Persistent patients shared more public clonotypes among themselves (2,741) than newly diagnosed patients did (over 900). Peripheral blood alone was examined, since thyroid tissue, which constituted the primary lesion, could not be accessed. Sequencing and analysis were restricted to the TCR beta chain. Preferential use of TRBV28, TRBJ1-2 and TRBJ2-5 was observed in persistent disease, whereas TRBV20-1 and TRBJ2-1 were favored in newly diagnosed disease.

V was cut back by 5 bases and J by 4 bases, leaving a gap of 14 bases between them. Including the terminal cysteine and phenylalanine, the CDR3 comprises 14 residues. Only the CDR3 DNA is retained, 42 bases long and in frame from the first base. The CDR1 and CDR2 encoded by the germline V gene (reference sequence) are SEHNR and FQNEAQ. The library was made by multiplex PCR. TCRdb records Illumina HiSeq 4000 as the sequencer. iRepertoire HTBI primers and Arm-PCR amplification of CDR3 regions were used to construct TCR beta libraries. Before sequencing, the PCR products went through gel purification. The paper's processing steps were these. Across samples, about 64 TRBV and 14 TRBJ segments were identified and used for gene usage analysis of CDR3 amino acid clonotypes. Filtered high-quality paired reads were merged into contigs using COPE and FqMerger. BLAST was used to align contigs to IMGT TRBV, TRBD and TRBJ reference genes, and CDR3 was defined according to IMGT. Any clonotype with a frequency above 0.1% was counted as a highly expanded clone. Shannon entropy served as the measure of repertoire diversity, while the Gini coefficient captured V-J evenness. Public clonotypes were defined as clonotypes shared by more than one individual. The raw public data were reprocessed by TCRdb itself: fastp quality trimming at Q25, MiXCR clonotype calling, in-frame beta chains only. Here each entry gathers all rows of one CDR3 protein and keeps the most common genes and DNA. For this entry, the V and J calls and clone size follow TCRdb and not the study's own pipeline. The sample includes approximately 400,000 distinct CDR3 sequences, with roughly a sixth observed a single time. The top ten hold over 20% of the sample.

The TCR sequence derives from a female donor with Graves disease. The rearranged segments are TRBV7-9 and TRBJ2-5; the D gene remains uncertain. Source: peripheral blood mononuclear cells (PBMCs), taken at new diagnosis, from a patient treated with antithyroid drugs. In nucleotides, the sequence is TGTGCCAGCAGCACCCCTTCCGGGCCAGAGACCCAGTACTTC. It encodes CASSTPSGPETQYF.